This entry lists 2 T cell receptor beta chains sequenced from one sample in a study of shared clonotypes between healthy human individuals. Libraries were prepared by immunoSEQ multiplex PCR; TCRdb keeps only in-frame clonotypes and omits some of them. This sample has some 2 million clones, with around 95% found just once. Input material: naive CD4+ T cells sorted from blood. Subset noted: CD45RA+ positively selected. The receptors were sampled from a man between 18 and 29 years old in good health.

Remarks on this clone: Other DNA sequences in this specimen translate into the identical CDR3. The rearrangement links TRBV7-9 to TRBJ2-6, with D possibly TRBD2 on 6 matching bases. The germline V gene has CDR1 SEHNR and CDR2 FQNEAQ (reference sequence). V lost 5 bases, J lost 2 bases, and 10 bases lay in between. This CDR3 region has 15 residues. The CDR3 nucleotides read TGTGCCAGCAGCCTGACGGGGGCTGGGGCCAACGTCCTGACTTTC. Translated: CASSLTGAGANVLTF.

A single count supports this clone. This rearrangement joins TRBV4-2 to TRBJ2-1; weak D call: TRBD2 (6 bases). Germline V gene sequence: CDR1 LGHNA, CDR2 YNFKEQ. This CDR3 region has 16 residues. V lost 0 bases and J lost 4, with 13 bases in between. CDR3: CASSQDLGGAYNEQFF. For the CDR3, the DNA is TGTGCCAGCAGCCAAGATTTGGGCGGGGCGTACAATGAGCAGTTCTTC.